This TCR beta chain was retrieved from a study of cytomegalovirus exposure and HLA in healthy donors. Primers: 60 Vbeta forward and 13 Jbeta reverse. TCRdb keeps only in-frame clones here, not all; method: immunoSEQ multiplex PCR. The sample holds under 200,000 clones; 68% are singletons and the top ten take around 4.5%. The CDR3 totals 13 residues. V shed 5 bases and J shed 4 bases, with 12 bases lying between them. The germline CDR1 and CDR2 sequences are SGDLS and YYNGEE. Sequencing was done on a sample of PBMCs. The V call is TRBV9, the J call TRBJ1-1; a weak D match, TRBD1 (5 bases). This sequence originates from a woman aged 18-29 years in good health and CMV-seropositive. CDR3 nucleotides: TGTGCCAGCAGTTTGGGGGGGGGCACTGAAGCTTTCTTT. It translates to CASSLGGGTEAFF.